This T cell receptor (beta chain) stems from a study of T-cell reconstitution after alpha-beta-depleted transplantation in children. The study's findings and limits: Surviving recipient T cells and thymic progenitors produced the high day-60 TCRbeta diversity seen in some patients. About two months after transplant, alpha-beta T cells reportedly came from several hundred expanded graft clones.

Unique molecular identifiers tagged the TCRbeta library. TCRdb used MiXCR to reprocess the PCR reads, holding one entry per CDR3 protein. The data show some 200,000 distinct CDR3 sequences, 5.5% to 7% seen once. This clonotype was counted ten times or more. Its matching antigen is unknown. The material sequenced was PBMCs, taken before TCRalphabeta/CD19-depleted stem cell transplant. The clonotype comes from a boy under 10 years old with acute lymphoblastic leukemia, due to receive a stem cell transplant.

As DNA, the CDR3 is TGCGCCAGCAGCTTGGAGATAGCGGGGGAGACAGATACGCAGTATTTT. Its protein product is CASSLEIAGETDTQYF. This rearrangement joins TRBV5-1 to TRBJ2-3; 9 nucleotides line up with TRBD2. Germline loops: CDR1 SGHRS, CDR2 YFSETQ. Unmatched junction bases numbered 5, after V lost 0 bases and J lost 3 bases. CDR3 length equals 16 residues.